A single sample gave rise to the 7 T cell receptor beta chains below, sequenced in a study of shared clonotypes between healthy human individuals. CD45RO-negative CD8 cells positively selected for CCR7 made up the naive population, which excluded terminally differentiated effector memory CD45RA+ cells. Only in-frame clones appear in the TCRdb table, and some are missing; sequencing was by immunoSEQ multiplex PCR. In the table there are around 2,000,000 clones, approximately 94% of which are singletons. Sequencing input: naive CD8+ T cells from PBMCs. These receptors were taken from a man aged 18 to 29 in good health. Some clones in this sample may be carry-over from other donors' samples.

The rearrangement links TRBV7-8 to TRBJ1-5; D is ambiguous. V lost 0 bases, J lost 8 bases, and 8 bases lay in between. The CDR3 spans 13 residues. The germline gives CDR1 SGHVS, CDR2 FQNEAQ. The CDR3 DNA reads TGTGCCAGCAGCTTAGCGAGGTTTGAGCCCCAGCATTTT. Its protein is CASSLARFEPQHF.

The CDR3 coding sequence is TGTGCCAGCAGCGGGGGACCCGACGACAGGCTGTTTTTT. This gives the protein CASSGGPDDRLFF. This chain uses TRBV9 with TRBJ1-4; TRBD1 is a possible D gene (6 bases). Germline-derived CDR1 and CDR2 are SGDLS and YYNGEE. The V gene lost 3 bases and the J gene lost 14 bases, with 17 bases spanning the gap. The CDR3 contains 13 residues.

This sequence joins TRBV7-9 and TRBJ2-3; 9 bases match TRBD2. Trimming at V came to 4 bases and at J to 3 bases, leaving 11 bases not matched to a gene. The CDR3 is 17 amino acids. From germline, CDR1 is SEHNR and CDR2 FQNEAQ (reference sequence). This CDR3 reads CASSSRLAADGTDTQYF. CDR3 coding DNA: TGTGCCAGCAGCTCCAGACTAGCGGCGGATGGTACAGATACGCAGTATTTT.

This chain joins TRBV19 and TRBJ1-1; D remains unclear. Trimming took 5 bases from V and 8 from J, leaving 12 bases between them. Germline V gene lookup returns CDR1 LNHDA and CDR2 SQIVND (reference sequence). The CDR3 is 12 residues long. CDR3 loop: CASSLGSGEAFF. The CDR3 DNA sequence: TGTGCCAGTAGTTTGGGAAGTGGGGAAGCTTTCTTT.

The genes are TRBV7-9 and TRBJ2-7; the D call may be TRBD1 or TRBD2 (5 bases each). The CDR3 runs 15 residues. Germline V CDR1 and CDR2: SEHNR, FQNEAQ (reference sequence). V lost 7 bases and J 4 bases, leaving 20 bases between the germline ends. The CDR3 region has the DNA TGTGCCAGCACAGTGGGGGAGACGATGAATTACGAGCAGTACTTC. Protein sequence: CASTVGETMNYEQYF.

The chain joins TRBV7-9 to TRBJ2-7; D unclear. The CDR3 has 14 amino acids. The V end was cut by 5 bases, the J end by 4 bases, with 15 bases between. Per germline, CDR1 SEHNR and CDR2 FQNEAQ (reference sequence). CDR3 sequence: CASSVDLFVYEQYF. The CDR3 DNA sequence: TGTGCCAGCAGCGTCGATCTTTTCGTATACGAGCAGTACTTC.

The J gene is TRBJ2-5, the V gene TRBV27; D possibly corresponds to TRBD1 (5 bases). Germline V gene lookup returns CDR1 MNHEY and CDR2 SMNVEV (reference sequence). The V gene lost 3 bases and the J gene lost 1 base, with 9 bases spanning the gap. This CDR3 is built from 14 residues. In nucleotides, the CDR3 is TGTGCCAGCAGTTTTTACAGGAGCCAAGAGACCCAGTACTTC. Residues: CASSFYRSQETQYF.